The 5 T cell receptor beta chains in this list originate from one sample, sequenced in a study of shared T cell receptors in the human thymus. Clones were read by immunoSEQ multiplex PCR, and TCRdb kept only the in-frame ones, dropping some. The sample lists hundreds of thousands of clones; roughly 90% were seen once. These data also featured in a second study, about human thymus T cells.

The sequenced sample consisted of thymocytes. The receptors were gathered from a boy less than two years old with a congenital heart defect.

The J gene is TRBJ2-1, the V gene TRBV19; 11 bases are shared with TRBD2. With V trimmed by 2 bases and J by 5 bases, 23 bases remained unmatched. This CDR3 region has 22 residues. Germline CDR1 is LNHDA and CDR2 is SQIVND (reference sequence). The CDR3 region has the DNA TGTGCCAGTAGTATATCGGCAATAGCGGGAGGGCCCTCAAAGAGCAGCGACAATGAGCAGTTCTTC. Translating it yields CASSISAIAGGPSKSSDNEQFF.

About this clone itself: The identical CDR3 is also encoded by other nucleotide sequences in the sample. V is TRBV27 and J is TRBJ2-1; TRBD1 matches 8 bases. Germline values: CDR1 MNHEY, CDR2 SMNVEV (reference sequence). The CDR3 has 15 residues. Trimming cost V 6 bases and J 1 base; bases outside gene matches: 5. CDR3 residues: CASSPGTGSYNEQFF. In nucleotides, the CDR3 is TGTGCCAGCAGCCCTGGGACAGGATCCTACAATGAGCAGTTCTTC.

This sequence joins TRBV18 and TRBJ2-5, with 11 bases aligning to TRBD2. The CDR3 consists of 19 residues. The V gene end was trimmed by 5 bases and the J gene end by 4 bases; junction bases not matched to a gene: 18. Germline V CDR1 and CDR2: KGHSH, LQKENI. CDR3 protein: CASSAHGTSGFIGGETQYF. The CDR3 region has the DNA TGTGCCAGCTCAGCACACGGGACTAGCGGCTTCATTGGGGGAGAGACCCAGTACTTC.

The chain uses TRBV5-4 and TRBJ1-3, with 7 bases matching TRBD1. Germline V lookup: CDR1 SGHNT, CDR2 YYREEE (reference sequence). After removal of 1 base from V and 2 bases from J, the junction contained 6 bases not matched to a gene. The CDR3 sequence is 16 residues long. CDR3 loop: CASSLSQGEAGNTIYF. CDR3 coding DNA: TGTGCCAGCAGCTTGTCTCAGGGGGAGGCTGGAAACACCATATATTTT.

CDR3 bases: TGTGCCAGCAGCTTATCCTTCCGGGGACAAGGAATTGAAAAACTGTTTTTT. Its translation is CASSLSFRGQGIEKLFF. V is TRBV7-2 and J is TRBJ1-4; D is possibly TRBD1 (6 bases). Trimming left V 2 bases short and J 7 bases short, with 20 bases between. The CDR3 covers 17 residues. CDR1 is SGHTA, CDR2 FQGNSA, per germline.